Detailed here is one T cell receptor beta chain. This clonotype was found a few times. Its antigen has not been determined. No qualities accompany the bases; no much larger clone lies one base away. The germline V gene specifies SGHAT as CDR1 and FQNNGV as CDR2. Between the V and J ends, shortened by 0 bases and 5 bases respectively, the junction contains 11 bases. Counted from cysteine to phenylalanine, this CDR3 has 14 amino acids. Only the CDR3 DNA is retained, 42 bases long and in frame from the first base. During library preparation, unique molecular identifiers were attached to individual cDNA molecules so that TCRs could be counted quantitatively and reproducibly. From each blood RNA sample, both TCR alpha and TCR beta chains were sequenced. The paper's processing steps were these. The median number of TCRs per sample was roughly 98,000, ranging from roughly 20,000 to 700,000. V, J and CDR3 annotation of the TCR reads was carried out using the Decombinator software suite. For PS versus PT1 abundance plots, all samples were subsampled to the same number of TCRs (28,000). Expanded TCRs were defined as absent before sensitization and observed at least eight times at the 2-week time point. TCRdb itself trimmed the public reads at Q25 with fastp, ran MiXCR and retained productive beta chains. Merged by CDR3 protein, the rows form single entries marked with the most common genes and DNA. The V and J calls and clone size come from TCRdb's table, not from the authors' own analysis. This sample gives 120,000 or so distinct CDR3 sequences in total; around 8.5% of them show up just once. The top ten clones comprise more than 1.3% of the sample.

The data are from a study of human T cells and chemical hapten exposure (dated by TCRdb to the early 2020s). Regarding the study in general: Libraries were combined into a pool for sequencing, and differences in TCR yield between samples came mainly from small differences in library volumes within the pool. In alopecia patients, the study followed how the peripheral blood TCR repertoire changed in vivo over primary and secondary sensitization to diphenylcyclopropenone (DPC), a hapten.

Unfractionated whole blood was collected in Tempus Blood RNA tubes, and total RNA was extracted from that blood. As TCR sequencing controls, five healthy volunteers were used, with blood taken at day 0, 2 weeks and 6 weeks. The investigation overall reported the following: DPC sensitization did not change the number of TCRs with a frequency above 1 in 1000, and there was no evidence of changes in global repertoire structure. Repeated subsampling changed both the strength of the expansion versus patch-test correlation and the threshold at which the correlation became significant.

The source of this sequence is a human donor in good health. Some clones in this sample may be carry-over from other donors' samples. Donor details come from another sample of the same person, matched by shared clones. Sequencing used whole blood. The rearrangement combines TRBV11-2 with TRBJ2-7; TRBD1 is a weak D gene call, 5 bases matching. The DNA reads as follows: TGTGCCAGCAGCTTAGACAGGGCGCTCGACGAGCAGTACTTC. Its translation reads: CASSLDRALDEQYF.